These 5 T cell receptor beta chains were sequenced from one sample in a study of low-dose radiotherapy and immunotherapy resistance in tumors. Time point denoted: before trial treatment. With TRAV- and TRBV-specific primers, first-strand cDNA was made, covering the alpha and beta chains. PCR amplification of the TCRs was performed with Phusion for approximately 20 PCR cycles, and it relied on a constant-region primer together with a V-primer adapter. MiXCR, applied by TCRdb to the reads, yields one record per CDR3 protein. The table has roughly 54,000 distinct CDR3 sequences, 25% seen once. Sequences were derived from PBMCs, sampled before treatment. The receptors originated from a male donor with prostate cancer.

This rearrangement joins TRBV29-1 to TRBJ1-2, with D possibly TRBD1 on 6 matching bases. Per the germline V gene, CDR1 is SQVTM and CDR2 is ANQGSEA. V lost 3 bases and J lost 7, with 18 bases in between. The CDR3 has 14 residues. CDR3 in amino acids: CSVEEGKGQRGYTF. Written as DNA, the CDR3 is TGCAGCGTTGAGGAGGGGAAGGGACAACGTGGCTACACCTTC.

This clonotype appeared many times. The CDR3 region is CASSIGLFSYNEQFF. CDR3 coding DNA: TGTGCCAGTAGTATAGGACTCTTTTCCTACAATGAGCAGTTCTTC. The rearrangement links TRBV19 to TRBJ2-1; D remains unclear. CDR3 length: 15 amino acids. Germline-derived CDR1 and CDR2 are LNHDA and SQIVND (reference sequence). V gave up 1 base and J gave up 1 base, with 8 bases separating them.

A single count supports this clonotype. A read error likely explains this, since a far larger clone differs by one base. For the CDR3, the DNA is TGTGCCAGAACAGGGGAAAGCAATCAGCCCCAGCATTTT. It codes for CARTGESNQPQHF. The chain is built from TRBV28 and TRBJ1-5, with 7 bases aligning to TRBD1. The V segment lost 9 bases and the J segment 1 base; nucleotides outside the gene matches: 3. CDR1 is MDHEN and CDR2 is SYDVKM in the germline V gene. This CDR3 is 13 amino acids long.

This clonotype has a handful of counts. CDR3 DNA: TGCGCCAGCAGCTTGGACAGGGCTGGAAACACCATATATTTT. The encoded protein is CASSLDRAGNTIYF. This chain joins TRBV5-1 and TRBJ1-3, with D tentatively TRBD1 (6 bases). Per the germline V gene, CDR1 is SGHRS and CDR2 is YFSETQ. The CDR3 runs 14 residues. Trimming took off 0 bases at V and 2 bases at J, with 6 bases between the two ends.

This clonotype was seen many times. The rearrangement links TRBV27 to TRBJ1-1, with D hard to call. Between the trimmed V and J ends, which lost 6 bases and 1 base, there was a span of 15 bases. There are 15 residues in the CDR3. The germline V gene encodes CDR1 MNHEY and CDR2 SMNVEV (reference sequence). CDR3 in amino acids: CASRMDETRNTEAFF. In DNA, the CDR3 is TGTGCCAGCAGAATGGACGAAACCCGGAACACTGAAGCTTTCTTT.